This T cell receptor beta chain came from a study of blood T cell repertoires in COVID-19. TCRdb's copy holds only in-frame clones and misses some; the assay was immunoSEQ multiplex PCR. The table records 40,000 to 45,000 clones, almost 80% of them present only once. The CDR3 loop spans 15 amino acids. Trimming removed 0 bases at V and 6 bases at J, with 15 bases between. Germline V gene sequence: CDR1 LNHNV, CDR2 YYDKDF (reference sequence). The J gene is TRBJ2-7, the V gene TRBV15, with D unclear. This TCR was sampled from an elderly woman with acute or convalescent COVID-19. Sample: peripheral blood. For the CDR3, the DNA is TGTGCCACCAGCAGAGATCAAAGCGCTCTAACCGAGCAGTACTTC. Protein: CATSRDQSALTEQYF.